A selection of T cell receptor beta chains follows, all from one sample in a study of T cell responses to AZD1222 COVID-19 vaccine. Clones were sequenced by immunoSEQ multiplex PCR, and TCRdb holds only the in-frame ones, with some missing. Among 75,000 to 95,000 clones listed, about nine tenths were seen once. Sequencing was performed on peripheral blood, taken on day 0 of AZD1222 vaccination. The origin of the receptors is an adult in good health. The CDR3 runs from the conserved cysteine through the conserved F or W. Fields, in order: V gene, J gene, D gene, CDR3 DNA, CDR3 protein. D genes are given only for firm matches.

TRBV7-9	TRBJ1-2	-	TGTGCCAGCAGCGCACAGGGTGGGGGTTATGGCTACACCTTC	CASSAQGGGYGYTF
TRBV4-3	TRBJ2-1	TRBD2	TGCGCCAGCAGCCAAGATCCGGGAGGTTTTGGTGAGCAGTTCTTC	CASSQDPGGFGEQFF
TRBV7-6	TRBJ1-1	-	TGTGCCAGCAGCTCTGGACGGAGCCTTATGAACACTGAAGCTTTCTTT	CASSSGRSLMNTEAFF
TRBV11-1	TRBJ2-1	-	TGTGCCAGCAGCTTACCTAAACCCAGTGAGCAGTTCTTC	CASSLPKPSEQFF
TRBV10-3	TRBJ2-7	-	TGTGCCATCAGTGAGGGGCCTACGAGGGACGAGCAGTACTTC	CAISEGPTRDEQYF
TRBV5-4	TRBJ1-5	-	TGTGCCAGCAGCTCTGGAACGGATCGCGATCAGCCCCAGCATTTT	CASSSGTDRDQPQHF
TRBV6-1	TRBJ2-6	-	TGTGCCAGCAGTGAGGGAGCGTTTGGGGCCAACGTCCTGACTTTC	CASSEGAFGANVLTF
TRBV29-1	TRBJ1-1	TRBD1	TGCAGCGTTGAAGGGGCATCCGACAGGGAGTCGGAAGCTTTCTTT	CSVEGASDRESEAFF
TRBV5-8	TRBJ1-2	-	TGTGCCAGCAGCCAAAAGAGCACTCCCAACTATGGCTACACCTTC	CASSQKSTPNYGYTF
TRBV5-4	TRBJ2-5	-	TGTGCCAGCAGCGGGAGCGGTCTAGAGACCCAGTACTTC	CASSGSGLETQYF
TRBV3-1/TRBV3-2	TRBJ2-7	TRBD1	TGTGCCAGCAGCCATCAATTCCAGGGGGCATCCTACGAGCAGTACTTC	CASSHQFQGASYEQYF
TRBV5-8	TRBJ2-1	TRBD2	TGTGCCAGCAGCCCTTGGTTAGCGGGCAGTGGTGAGCAGTTCTTC	CASSPWLAGSGEQFF
TRBV7-7	TRBJ2-1	TRBD2	TGTGCCAGCAGCTTAGTTACTAGCGGGTACAATGAGCAGTTCTTC	CASSLVTSGYNEQFF
TRBV19	TRBJ1-1	-	TGTGCCAGTAGTATACAAGGGCAGAAGAACACTGAAGCTTTCTTT	CASSIQGQKNTEAFF
TRBV3-1/TRBV3-2	TRBJ2-2	TRBD2	TGTGCCAGCAGCCAAGATTTTCCTTTCGGGGCGGGGGGCACCGGGGAGCTGTTTTTT	CASSQDFPFGAGGTGELFF
TRBV6-5	TRBJ1-5	-	TGTGCCAGCAGCTTCCAGGGGTATAGCAATCAGCCCCAGCATTTT	CASSFQGYSNQPQHF
TRBV9	TRBJ2-7	TRBD1	TGTGCCAGCAGCACGCGGACAGGGGCCTACGAGCAGTACTTC	CASSTRTGAYEQYF